Listed here is a single T cell receptor beta chain. This specimen belongs to a study of T cells after yellow fever vaccination. Germline V gene data show CDR1 as SGHTA and CDR2 as FQGNSA. This CDR3 region has 13 residues. Trimming removed 3 bases at V and 15 bases at J, with 15 bases between. Researchers made TCR cDNA using 5'RACE template switching, and this step added a universal primer site and UMIs. MiXCR, run by TCRdb on the 5' RACE reads, gives a single entry per CDR3 protein. The sample has roughly 520,000 distinct CDR3 sequences; 20% to 25% are singletons. This receptor was taken from a man between 18 and 29 years old who received the YFV17D yellow fever vaccine. This rearrangement joins TRBV7-2 to TRBJ1-6; D remains unclear. The starting material was PBMCs, obtained less than 25 days after the first yellow fever vaccination. Here the CDR3 DNA reads TGTGCCAGCAGCTTCGGCCAGGAAAGATTCCTCCACTTT. Its protein product is CASSFGQERFLHF.